This T cell receptor (beta chain) is from a study of radiation and T cells in renal cell carcinoma. The time point was: blood 2 weeks post-SBRT. Noted treatment: 15 Gy SBRT to primary tumor, nephrectomy 4 weeks later. Assay used: immunoSEQ multiplex PCR; TCRdb lists only in-frame clones, some missing. The profile shows almost 50,000 clones, less than 85% of them singletons. V was pared by 5 bases and J by 2 bases, with 6 bases between. Looked up from germline, CDR1 is SGHNT and CDR2 is YENEEA. This CDR3 is 13 amino acids long. The rearrangement uses TRBV11-3 and TRBJ2-2, with no clear D. Specimen: blood, collected from a patient whose treatment included radiotherapy and nephrectomy. This receptor was taken from a woman between 70 and 85 years old with renal cell carcinoma. CDR3 in amino acids: CASSPDNTGELFF. DNA for the CDR3: TGTGCCAGCAGCCCCGATAACACCGGGGAGCTGTTTTTT.